The entry that follows covers one T cell receptor beta chain sequence. Its target is unknown. Each PCR contained spiked synthetic TR CDR3 controls spanning every V-J pairing. Assay used: immunoSEQ multiplex PCR; TCRdb lists only in-frame clones, some missing. The table includes approximately 30,000 clones, nearly 90% detected once. This record comes from a study of multiple sclerosis patients with progressive multifocal leukoencephalopathy. The time point was: around 12 months of natalizumab therapy. Study-wide results and caveats: Less diverse TRB repertoires were suggested in most PML patients. PML-onset expanded TRB clones were detectable before and during natalizumab therapy.

Germline V CDR1 and CDR2: GTSNPN, SVGIG (reference sequence). The V end was cut by 0 bases, the J end by 2 bases, with 10 bases between. The CDR3 contains 14 residues. The V call is TRBV30, the J call TRBJ1-1, with D maybe TRBD1 (5 bases). This receptor was taken from a human donor with multiple sclerosis. Material: PBMCs, obtained from a patient treated with natalizumab. CDR3: CAWSVGGSNTEAFF. The DNA of the CDR3 is TGTGCCTGGAGTGTGGGGGGTAGCAACACTGAAGCTTTCTTT.